Sequencing of this TCR beta chain was carried out in a study of molecular identifiers for immune sequencing clone quantification. This clonotype was counted many times. Per germline, CDR1 SGHVS and CDR2 FQNEAQ. The germline V and J ends were trimmed by 4 bases and 6 bases, with 11 bases remaining between them. This CDR3 comprises 13 residues. One entry per CDR3 protein, called by TCRdb with MiXCR from the PCR reads. The data contain 300,000 to 400,000 distinct CDR3 sequences, over 20% of them seen just once; the ten biggest clones take up 0.75% to 0.85%. What was sequenced was naive CD8+ T cells from blood, with Jurkat cell RNA spiked in. The subset is: FACS-sorted CD8+CD4-CCR7+CD45RA+ naive T cells. V and J are TRBV7-8 and TRBJ2-3; D gene uncertain. The TCR comes from a human donor in good health. Some libraries in this study had Jurkat cell RNA spiked in. The CDR3 DNA sequence: TGTGCCAGCAGCTCCCGACTGACTGATACGCAGTATTTT. Its protein is CASSSRLTDTQYF.